This T cell receptor (beta chain) is from a study of shared clonotypes between healthy human individuals. Findings and caveats of the study: Incomplete sequencing of sorted subsets was indicated by rarefaction despite large depth. The four-donor shared clonotypes exceeded non-shared clonotypes in generation probability, with non-shared ones scoring lower.

In the original workflow: Filtering differed since immunoSEQ provided only junctions, with no quality scores. Sequenced by immunoSEQ multiplex PCR; TCRdb stores in-frame clones only, minus some. The V and J calls and clone size come from that table; D and trimming were worked out from the DNA. The table includes 2 million to 2.5 million clones, approximately 90% detected once. On this clone itself: What it recognizes is unknown.

The CDR3 is 15 amino acids. The V gene's germline CDR1 is MNHEY and CDR2 SMNVEV (reference sequence). The ends lost 0 bases at V and 9 bases at J; junction bases unmatched: 10. Sequences were obtained from naive CD4+ T cells from PBMCs. The sample's subset: CD45RA+ positively selected. This receptor was obtained from a man younger than 35 in good health. Some clones in this sample may be carry-over from other donors' samples. The chain combines TRBV27 with TRBJ2-7, with 8 nucleotides matching TRBD1. The CDR3 region is CASSLSRGSGGGQYF. DNA of the CDR3: TGTGCCAGCAGTTTATCGCGGGGTTCAGGGGGCGGGCAGTACTTC.